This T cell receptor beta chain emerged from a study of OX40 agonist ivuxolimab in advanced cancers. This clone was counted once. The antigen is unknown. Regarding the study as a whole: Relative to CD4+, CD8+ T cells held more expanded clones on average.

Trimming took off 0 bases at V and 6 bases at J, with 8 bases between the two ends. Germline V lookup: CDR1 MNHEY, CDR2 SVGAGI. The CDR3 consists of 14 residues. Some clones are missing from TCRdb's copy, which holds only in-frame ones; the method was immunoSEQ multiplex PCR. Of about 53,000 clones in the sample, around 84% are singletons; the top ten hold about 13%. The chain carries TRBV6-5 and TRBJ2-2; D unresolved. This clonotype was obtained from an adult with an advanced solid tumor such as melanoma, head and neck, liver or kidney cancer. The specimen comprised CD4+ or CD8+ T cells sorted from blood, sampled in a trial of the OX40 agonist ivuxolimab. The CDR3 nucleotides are TGTGCCAGCAGTTACTCCCGGGTGGCCGGGGAGCTGTTTTTT. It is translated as CASSYSRVAGELFF.